The present entry profiles one T cell receptor beta chain with its context. Germline loops: CDR1 SGHDN, CDR2 FVKESK. Between the trimmed V and J ends, which lost 2 bases and 4 bases, there was a span of 15 bases. The CDR3 runs to 15 residues. This entry is derived from a study of blood T cell repertoires in COVID-19. The overall study: T cells, B-cell-depleted T cells, or PBMCs provided the cDNA or gDNA that served as material.

Authors' analysis steps: Amplification of reference gene primers was used by the study to estimate nucleated cell counts. Sequencing used immunoSEQ multiplex PCR; TCRdb keeps in-frame clones, though not all of them. V and J calls and clone size are those listed in that table; D and trimming were worked out from the DNA. The table records some 530,000 clones, approximately 83% of them present only once. Specimen: peripheral blood. The TCR comes from a human donor in a cohort sampled during active COVID-19. The chain links TRBV14 to TRBJ2-7; tentatively, D is TRBD2 (6 bases). The CDR3 bases are TGTGCCAGCAGCCAAACGGGAGTTAAGCGGTACGAGCAGTACTTC. The encoded protein is CASSQTGVKRYEQYF.